These T cell receptor beta chains were read from a single sample in a study of tumor and adjacent non-tumor tissue in lung cancer. MiXCR, run by TCRdb on the multiplex PCR reads, gives a single entry per CDR3 protein. Here the sample spans 71,000 or so distinct CDR3 sequences, roughly 80% being singletons. Sequenced material: lung tumor tissue. The receptors come from a woman aged 45 to 65 with non-small cell lung cancer. The CDR3 runs from the conserved cysteine through the conserved F or W. The D gene is left open where the match is weak. Where a row states a size, it is once, few, many or the class of an expanded clone; other rows omit it.

length: 14; size: -; D: -; J: TRBJ2-3; V: TRBV11-1; DNA: TGTGCCATCAGCATAGCTACAAGGGCTGATACACAGTATTTT; CDR3: CAISIATRADTQYF
length: 16; size: -; D: -; J: TRBJ2-5; V: TRBV6-9; DNA: TGTGCCAGCAATTCGGACAGAGGAGCGGTCGTGGAGACCCAGTACTTC; CDR3: CASNSDRGAVVETQYF
length: 15; size: many; D: TRBD1; J: TRBJ2-5; V: TRBV28; DNA: TGTGCCAGCAGTCCGTCCGGGACAGGAGAAGAGACCCAGTACTTC; CDR3: CASSPSGTGEETQYF
length: 15; size: -; D: TRBD1; J: TRBJ1-2; V: TRBV28; DNA: TGTGCCAGCAAGTCCGGGACAGCCAATACAAATGGCTACACCTTC; CDR3: CASKSGTANTNGYTF
length: 12; size: -; D: -; J: TRBJ2-5; V: TRBV12-3/TRBV12-4; DNA: TGTGCCAGCAGTTTAGGTAAAGAGACCAAGTACTTC; CDR3: CASSLGKETKYF
length: 20; size: -; D: -; J: TRBJ2-3; V: TRBV4-2; DNA: TGTGCCAGCAACCAAGATGTGATCATTAGCGAGAGGGCCGACGCAAATACGCAGTATTTT; CDR3: CASNQDVIISERADANTQYF
length: 15; size: -; D: -; J: TRBJ1-5; V: TRBV6-5; DNA: TGTGCCTGCAGTTACCTAAATCGACCAAATCAGCCCCACCAGTTT; CDR3: CACSYLNRPNQPHQF
length: 12; size: -; D: -; J: TRBJ1-6; V: TRBV13; DNA: TGTACCAGTAGCTCTGGCAGTTCACCCCTCCACTTT; CDR3: CTSSSGSSPLHF
length: 14; size: -; D: TRBD1; J: TRBJ2-7; V: TRBV20-1; DNA: TGCAGTGTAGAGGACAGGCTGAATTCCTATGAGCAGTACTTC; CDR3: CSVEDRLNSYEQYF
length: 13; size: -; D: TRBD1; J: TRBJ2-5; V: TRBV29-1; DNA: TGCAGCGTCGGACAGGGAAGGGGAGAGATCCAATACTTC; CDR3: CSVGQGRGEIQYF
length: 15; size: -; D: -; J: TRBJ2-7; V: TRBV7-9; DNA: TGTGTCAGCAGCTTAGACAAGCGGCAAACCTACGAGCAATACTTC; CDR3: CVSSLDKRQTYEQYF
length: 16; size: -; D: -; J: TRBJ1-6; V: TRBV6-1; DNA: TGTGCCAGCATTGAAGCGCCAGTGACAGTTAATTCACCCCTCCACTTT; CDR3: CASIEAPVTVNSPLHF
length: 14; size: -; D: -; J: TRBJ2-2; V: TRBV11-2; DNA: TGTCCCAGCAACAAAAACCGGGACACCGGGGAGCTGTTTTTT; CDR3: CPSNKNRDTGELFF
length: 13; size: -; D: -; J: TRBJ2-1; V: TRBV12-3/TRBV12-4; DNA: TGTGCCAGCAGCCGACTACCAGAGAATGAGCAATTCTTC; CDR3: CASSRLPENEQFF
length: 16; size: -; D: TRBD2; J: TRBJ2-3; V: TRBV7-9; DNA: TGTGCCAGCAGCTTAGGACTAGCGGATTACACAGATACGCAGTGTTTT; CDR3: CASSLGLADYTDTQCF
length: 16; size: -; D: -; J: TRBJ2-7; V: TRBV12-3/TRBV12-4; DNA: TGTGCAAACAGTACCCGAGCGAGAGACCTACCCTACGAGCAGAACTTC; CDR3: CANSTRARDLPYEQNF
length: 15; size: many; D: TRBD1; J: TRBJ2-1; V: TRBV10-3; DNA: TGTGCCATCAGCTCACCGGGACAGGGGTACAATGAGCAGTTCTTC; CDR3: CAISSPGQGYNEQFF
length: 17; size: -; D: TRBD2; J: TRBJ2-4; V: TRBV28; DNA: TGTGCCAGCAGTTTTGGACTAGGGGAGAAAAGCAATAACATTCAGTACTTC; CDR3: CASSFGLGEKSNNIQYF
length: 12; size: once; D: -; J: TRBJ2-1; V: TRBV20-1; DNA: TGTAGTGCGTCGGAGAGGGGCAATGAGCAGTTCTTC; CDR3: CSASERGNEQFF
length: 12; size: -; D: -; J: TRBJ2-7; V: TRBV20-1; DNA: TGTAGTGCTTCCGACAGGACCGGCGAGCAGTATTTC; CDR3: CSASDRTGEQYF
length: 14; size: -; D: TRBD2; J: TRBJ2-1; V: TRBV28; DNA: TGCCAGCAGGGGACTAGTGGGAGCACCAATGAGCAGTTCTTC; CDR3: CQQGTSGSTNEQFF
length: 13; size: many; D: -; J: TRBJ1-1; V: TRBV12-3/TRBV12-4; DNA: TGTGCCAGCAGTTTACGGGTAAACACTGAAGCTTTCTTT; CDR3: CASSLRVNTEAFF
length: 15; size: -; D: -; J: TRBJ2-7; V: TRBV6-2/TRBV6-3; DNA: TGTGCCGGCATTTACTCGTGGGCCAACTCCTACGAGCAGTACTTC; CDR3: CAGIYSWANSYEQYF
length: 12; size: -; D: -; J: TRBJ1-1; V: TRBV7-9; DNA: TGTGCCAGCAGGCCAGTAGGTGAGGAAACTTTCTTT; CDR3: CASRPVGEETFF
length: 17; size: -; D: -; J: TRBJ2-3; V: TRBV11-2; DNA: TGTGCCAGCAGCTTAGATAAAGGGCTAGCCTCCACAGGTAGGCAGTATTTT; CDR3: CASSLDKGLASTGRQYF
length: 15; size: once; D: -; J: TRBJ2-1; V: TRBV4-3; DNA: TGCGTCAGCAGCCAAGAGTTAGTCATCAACAATGAGCAGTTCTTC; CDR3: CVSSQELVINNEQFF
length: 15; size: -; D: -; J: TRBJ2-1; V: TRBV11-2; DNA: TGTGCCAGCAGCTTTATAGTGTGGGGAGACAATGAGCATTTCTTC; CDR3: CASSFIVWGDNEHFF
length: 12; size: -; D: TRBD2; J: TRBJ2-7; V: TRBV29-1; DNA: TGCAACGGGGGGGACATTTCTTACGAGCAGTACTTC; CDR3: CNGGDISYEQYF
length: 13; size: -; D: -; J: TRBJ2-7; V: TRBV12-3/TRBV12-4; DNA: TGTGCCAGCAGTTTAATGGGTTCATACGAGCAGTACTTC; CDR3: CASSLMGSYEQYF
length: 15; size: -; D: -; J: TRBJ2-3; V: TRBV18; DNA: TGTGCCAGTTCACCAACGGCAGGGAGTCCAGATGCGCAGTATTTT; CDR3: CASSPTAGSPDAQYF
length: 15; size: once; D: -; J: TRBJ2-7; V: TRBV20-1; DNA: TGTAGTGCTAGAGCGTTGGGGGGCAGGGTTTATGAGCAGTACTTC; CDR3: CSARALGGRVYEQYF
length: 16; size: -; D: -; J: TRBJ2-6; V: TRBV24-1; DNA: TGTGCCACCAGAGATGGGTCAGTCTATGGGGCCAACGTCCTGACTTTC; CDR3: CATRDGSVYGANVLTF
length: 13; size: -; D: -; J: TRBJ2-7; V: TRBV6-2/TRBV6-3; DNA: TGTGCCGGCACACCTGACAATATCTACGAGCAGTACTTC; CDR3: CAGTPDNIYEQYF
length: 14; size: -; D: -; J: TRBJ2-5; V: TRBV20-1; DNA: TGCAGTGCTCTAGGAGGAAATTTAAGAGAGACCCAGTACTTC; CDR3: CSALGGNLRETQYF
length: 15; size: -; D: TRBD1; J: TRBJ1-4; V: TRBV4-2; DNA: TGTGCCAGCAGCCAAGTTAAGGGGGCCAGGGAAAAACTGTTTTTT; CDR3: CASSQVKGAREKLFF
length: 13; size: few; D: -; J: TRBJ2-7; V: TRBV6-6; DNA: TGTGTCAGCAGTTATGGGACCCTTTACGAGCAGTACTTC; CDR3: CVSSYGTLYEQYF
length: 15; size: -; D: -; J: TRBJ1-5; V: TRBV6-5; DNA: TGTACCAGCAGTTACCTAAATCGACCAAATCAGCCCCAGCATTTC; CDR3: CTSSYLNRPNQPQHF
length: 16; size: -; D: TRBD2; J: TRBJ2-3; V: TRBV29-1; DNA: TGTAGCACCCGTGGCTCAACTAGCGGAAGCACAGATACGCAGTATTTT; CDR3: CSTRGSTSGSTDTQYF
length: 19; size: once; D: TRBD2; J: TRBJ2-3; V: TRBV6-5; DNA: TGTGCCAGCAGTTACAGGGGCCCGGGACTAGCGGGAAGGCTAAATACGCAGTATTTT; CDR3: CASSYRGPGLAGRLNTQYF
length: 16; size: once; D: -; J: TRBJ2-7; V: TRBV4-1; DNA: TGTGCCAGCAGCCAAGATCTGTACATGGGGCTTTCCGAGCAGTACTTC; CDR3: CASSQDLYMGLSEQYF
length: 16; size: -; D: -; J: TRBJ1-5; V: TRBV6-1; DNA: TGTGCCAGCGGGAGGACATCTCGGAATAGCAATCAGCCCCAGCGTTTT; CDR3: CASGRTSRNSNQPQRF
length: 13; size: -; D: -; J: TRBJ2-3; V: TRBV12-3/TRBV12-4; DNA: TGTGCCAGCAGGATATTAGCGGCAGATGCGCAGTATTTT; CDR3: CASRILAADAQYF
length: 16; size: -; D: -; J: TRBJ2-6; V: TRBV20-1; DNA: TGCAGTGCGGGTTGGGGCACCAACTCTGGGACCAACGTCCTGACTTTC; CDR3: CSAGWGTNSGTNVLTF
length: 15; size: -; D: -; J: TRBJ2-1; V: TRBV20-1; DNA: TGCAGTGTTAGAATTATAGACATGGGCTACAATGAGCGGTTCTTC; CDR3: CSVRIIDMGYNERFF
length: 16; size: medium-sized; D: TRBD2; J: TRBJ2-3; V: TRBV10-2; DNA: TGCGCCAGCAGTGAGAAGTCGGGACTAGCGGGAGGTACGCAGTATTTT; CDR3: CASSEKSGLAGGTQYF
length: 12; size: -; D: -; J: TRBJ2-1; V: TRBV6-2/TRBV6-3; DNA: TGTACCAGCGCGAAACGCAACAATGAGCAGCTCTTC; CDR3: CTSAKRNNEQLF
length: 16; size: -; D: TRBD1; J: TRBJ2-3; V: TRBV12-3/TRBV12-4; DNA: TGTGCCAGCACTTTTAAGGGGACAGGGAGCGCAGATACGCAGTATTTT; CDR3: CASTFKGTGSADTQYF
length: 16; size: -; D: TRBD2; J: TRBJ2-3; V: TRBV28; DNA: TGTGCCAGCAGTCTCGGGACTAGCTTCTCCAAAGATACGCAGTGTTTT; CDR3: CASSLGTSFSKDTQCF
length: 15; size: -; D: TRBD2; J: TRBJ2-5; V: TRBV20-1; DNA: TGCTGTACTCCCGAGCGGGGGGTGATTCAAGAGACCCAGTACTTC; CDR3: CCTPERGVIQETQYF
length: 17; size: -; D: TRBD2; J: TRBJ2-2; V: TRBV20-1; DNA: TGCAGCCAGTTACTAGCGGGAGAGCCCCCGAACACCGGGGAGCTGCTTTTT; CDR3: CSQLLAGEPPNTGELLF
length: 13; size: -; D: -; J: TRBJ2-5; V: TRBV5-4; DNA: TGTGCCAGCAGTCAGTGGGAAGGAGAGTCCCACTACTTC; CDR3: CASSQWEGESHYF
length: 15; size: -; D: TRBD1; J: TRBJ1-5; V: TRBV6-5; DNA: TGTGCCAGCAGCCCGGGACAGTGCAGCAATCAGCCCCAGCATTTT; CDR3: CASSPGQCSNQPQHF
length: 16; size: -; D: -; J: TRBJ1-5; V: TRBV28; DNA: TGTGCCAGCAACCAGAACGCAGTGGTTAGCAATCAGCCCCAGCATTTT; CDR3: CASNQNAVVSNQPQHF